This T cell receptor (beta chain) came from a study of technical replicates of blood from a handful of donors. In germline, CDR1 is LNHNV, CDR2 YYDKDF (reference sequence). The CDR3 has 15 amino acids. J lost 4 bases, V lost 0 bases, and 4 bases had no gene match. The data were produced by immunoSEQ multiplex PCR, yet TCRdb's version contains in-frame clones alone and is incomplete. The sample holds some 77,000 clones, around 90% seen once. The sequencing input was T cells isolated from PBMCs. V gene TRBV15 combines with J gene TRBJ2-7; TRBD2 matches 9 bases. The receptor was derived from a human donor in good health. CDR3 sequence (DNA): TGTGCCACCAGCAGAGAGGGACTAGCAGTGTACGAGCAGTACTTC. Translating it yields CATSREGLAVYEQYF.